The present entry profiles one T cell receptor (beta chain) with its context. The sample is drawn from a study of blood T cell repertoires in COVID-19. Across the study: The analysed material was cDNA or gDNA that came from T cells, B-cell-depleted T cells, or PBMCs.

Method: immunoSEQ multiplex PCR; TCRdb's copy keeps in-frame clones and lacks some. Of some 31,000 clones in the sample, around 87% were seen once. This sequence originates from a man in his 60s with active COVID-19. The sample was peripheral blood.

The CDR3 region is CSASRTGGWTEAFF. The CDR3 nucleotides are TGCAGTGCTAGTCGAACAGGGGGATGGACTGAAGCTTTCTTT. This rearrangement joins TRBV20-1 to TRBJ1-1, with 8 bases identical to TRBD1. CDR3 size: 14 residues. Trimming took 3 bases from V and 5 from J; bases not matched to a gene: 8. Germline CDR1 is DFQATT and CDR2 is SNEGSKA (reference sequence).